This entry describes one T cell receptor (beta chain). Germline-derived CDR1 and CDR2 are SGHNT and YYREEE (reference sequence). Trimming pared 5 bases from V and 2 bases from J, leaving 18 bases between. The CDR3 extends over 16 amino acids. Every isolated RNA sample was fully reverse transcribed, so sequencing captured expressed TCRB transcripts. Assay used: immunoSEQ multiplex PCR; TCRdb lists only in-frame clones, some missing. This sample carries 300,000 to 450,000 clones, around 20% of them seen once, and the ten largest clones take around 0.04%. The data derive from a study of beta chain features in type 1 diabetes.

The sequenced material came from naive CD4+ T cells from blood. This chain connects TRBV5-4 to TRBJ2-3; possible D gene TRBD2, 6 bases. The clonotype was recovered from a woman between 18 and 29 years old in good health. CDR3 in DNA: TGTGCCAGCAGTCCCTCGTCCACGGACTACACAGATACGCAGTATTTT. Translating gives CASSPSSTDYTDTQYF. The variable domain in full, completed from reference TRBV5-4 and TRBJ2-3, reads ETGVTQSPTHLIKTRGQQVTLRCSSQSGHNTVSWYQQALGQGPQFIFQYYREEENGRGNFPPRFSGLQFPNYSSELNVNALELDDSALYLCASSPSSTDYTDTQYFGPGTRLTVL.